The rows below give T cell receptor beta chains drawn from one sample of a study of T cells after yellow fever vaccination. TCRdb ran MiXCR on the 5' RACE reads and lists one entry per CDR3 protein. The top ten clones hold around 17% of a sample with under 550,000 distinct CDR3 sequences, about a fifth of them seen once. The input for sequencing was PBMCs, taken around 3 weeks after the first yellow fever vaccination. Receptor source: a man younger than 35 who received the YFV17D yellow fever vaccine. Both conserved end residues are part of each CDR3. A D gene is named only where the DNA matches it firmly. Expanded clones get a size class; other rows say once, few or many, or leave the size out.

v_gene	j_gene	len	abundance	d_gene	CDR3nt	CDR3aa
TRBV5-6	TRBJ1-5	18	many	TRBD1	TGTGCCAGCAGCTTACGGGGTGAGATGACAGGGCGCAATCAGCCCCAGCATTTT	CASSLRGEMTGRNQPQHF
TRBV5-1	TRBJ1-5	14	few	TRBD1	TGCGCCAGCAGCCCACAGGGGGGGTGGCAGCCCCAGCATTTT	CASSPQGGWQPQHF
TRBV5-1	TRBJ2-2	16	few	TRBD1	TGCGCCAGCAGCTCAAGGCCAGGGGGAGACACCGGGGAGCTGTTTTTT	CASSSRPGGDTGELFF
TRBV19	TRBJ2-1	14	few	TRBD1	TGTGCCAGTAGTTATACAGGGGCCTACAATGAGCAGTTCTTC	CASSYTGAYNEQFF
TRBV4-2	TRBJ2-1	14	NA	TRBD2	TGTGCCAGCAGCCAGCGGGGGGCTAACAATGAGCAGTTCTTC	CASSQRGANNEQFF
TRBV7-8	TRBJ2-2	15	NA	TRBD1	TGTGCCAGCAGCTCCCGGACAGGGACACCGATGGAGCTGTTTTTT	CASSSRTGTPMELFF
TRBV7-9	TRBJ2-3	16	few	TRBD2	TGTGCCAGCAGCTCGAAAGCGGGGGGGCAGGGAGATACGCAGTATTTT	CASSSKAGGQGDTQYF
TRBV27	TRBJ2-1	16	few	NA	TGTGCCAGCAGTCCAATCGGCTCGACCTCCTACAATGAGCAGTTCTTC	CASSPIGSTSYNEQFF
TRBV20-1	TRBJ1-2	16	NA	TRBD1	TGCAGTGCTGGGGCAGGACAGGAGACTTTTAACTATGGCTACACCTTC	CSAGAGQETFNYGYTF
TRBV3-1	TRBJ2-1	16	few	TRBD2	TGTGCCAGCAGCCGGGGGGGATCCGGCTCCTACAATGAGCAGTTCTTC	CASSRGGSGSYNEQFF
TRBV6-1	TRBJ1-2	13	NA	NA	TGTGCCAGCAGAAACCCAGGAATAAGGGGCTACACCTTC	CASRNPGIRGYTF
TRBV15	TRBJ1-1	13	few	TRBD1	TGTGCCACCAGCAACCACAGGGGAACGAAAGCTTTCTTT	CATSNHRGTKAFF
TRBV5-1	TRBJ2-5	16	few	TRBD2	TGCGCCAGCAGCTGGACTAGCGGGGGTCACCAAGAGACCCAGTACTTC	CASSWTSGGHQETQYF
TRBV9	TRBJ2-2	13	few	NA	TGTGCCAGCAGCGTCAAGGTGATCGGGGAGCTGTTTTTT	CASSVKVIGELFF
TRBV6-5	TRBJ2-7	12	NA	NA	TGTGCCAGCAGTGGGGACCCATACGAGCAGTACTTC	CASSGDPYEQYF
TRBV28	TRBJ2-1	14	few	TRBD1	TGTGCCAGCACTGGGGACAGACTTTACAATGAGCAGTTCTTC	CASTGDRLYNEQFF
TRBV5-1	TRBJ1-6	16	NA	TRBD1	TGCGCCAGCAGCTTGGGGACAGGGCCGTATAATTCACCCCTCCACTTT	CASSLGTGPYNSPLHF
TRBV7-9	TRBJ2-7	16	few	NA	TGTGCCAGCAGCTTCGGCCAGGGGCATCGTGCCTACGAGCAGTACTTC	CASSFGQGHRAYEQYF
TRBV12-3/TRBV12-4	TRBJ2-2	16	NA	NA	TGTGCCAGCAGTAGGCGGGTGCAGGCGAACACCGGGGAGCTGTTTTTT	CASSRRVQANTGELFF
TRBV5-1	TRBJ1-1	15	NA	TRBD1	TGCGCCAGCAGCTCGACAGGGGGCGAGTACACTGAAGCTTTCTTT	CASSSTGGEYTEAFF
TRBV4-2	TRBJ2-7	13	NA	NA	TGTGCCAGCAGCCAAGATCTAGTTGGTGAGCAGTACTTC	CASSQDLVGEQYF
TRBV6-2/TRBV6-3	TRBJ2-5	15	NA	NA	TGTGCCAGCAGTCCCCTCGGGACGGAACAAGAGACCCAGTACTTC	CASSPLGTEQETQYF
TRBV5-1	TRBJ1-3	13	few	NA	TGCGCCAGCAGCCATGCTACAGGAAACACCATATATTTT	CASSHATGNTIYF
TRBV7-3	TRBJ2-2	17	NA	TRBD2	TGTGCCAGCAGTATTAACTCCCCAGCGGGAAACACCGGGGAGCTGTTTTTT	CASSINSPAGNTGELFF
TRBV3-1	TRBJ1-3	16	few	TRBD1	TGTGCCAGCAGCCAACCAGGGACAGGGATCGGAAACACCATATATTTT	CASSQPGTGIGNTIYF
TRBV4-3	TRBJ2-1	14	NA	TRBD1	TGCGCCAGCAGCCCAGGGGGACAGTACAATGAGCAGTTCTTC	CASSPGGQYNEQFF
TRBV19	TRBJ2-1	11	NA	NA	TGTGCCAGTAGTACTAGTGTTGAGCAGTTCTTC	CASSTSVEQFF
TRBV5-1	TRBJ2-5	11	NA	NA	TGCGCCAGCAGATTGGACGAGACCCAGTACTTC	CASRLDETQYF
TRBV7-9	TRBJ1-6	14	NA	TRBD1	TGTGCCAGCAGTTCTCCGGGACAGGGTACTTCCCTCCACTTT	CASSSPGQGTSLHF
TRBV12-5	TRBJ2-5	11	NA	NA	TGTGCTAGTGTCCTCCAAGAGACCCAGTACTTC	CASVLQETQYF
TRBV7-6	TRBJ1-6	16	NA	NA	TGTGCCAGCAGCTTAAGTATATCGGCGCGACTATCACCCCTCCACTTT	CASSLSISARLSPLHF
TRBV11-1	TRBJ1-6	18	NA	NA	TGTGCCATCACTACGGATCGGCAGGCGAGCTCCTATAATTCACCCCTCCACTTT	CAITTDRQASSYNSPLHF
TRBV7-8	TRBJ2-1	15	NA	TRBD2	TGTGCCAGCAGCACCCTCTGGAGCGGGGGCAGGGAGCAGTTCTTC	CASSTLWSGGREQFF
TRBV7-2	TRBJ1-2	15	NA	TRBD1	TGTGCCAGCAGCTTTCCTGGACAGGAATCCTATGGCTACACCTTC	CASSFPGQESYGYTF
TRBV12-3/TRBV12-4	TRBJ2-5	12	NA	NA	TGTGCCAGCAGTTTCTCAAGGGAGACCCAGTACTTC	CASSFSRETQYF
TRBV5-1	TRBJ1-1	16	NA	NA	TGCGCCAGCAGCTTGATCGGCAGGGTTATGAACACTGAAGCTTTCTTT	CASSLIGRVMNTEAFF
TRBV9	TRBJ2-4	13	NA	TRBD1	TGTGCCAGCAGCTCGGGACAGGAGAGCATTCAGTACTTC	CASSSGQESIQYF
TRBV6-5	TRBJ1-1	14	NA	NA	TGTGCCAGCAGTTACGCAGGGGCCTACACTGAAGCTTTCTTT	CASSYAGAYTEAFF
TRBV10-3	TRBJ1-5	13	few	NA	TGTGCCATCAAGGACACGGAATATCAGCCCCAGCATTTT	CAIKDTEYQPQHF
TRBV2	TRBJ2-7	15	few	TRBD1	TGTGCCAGCTTACCCGAACAGGGGTATCCCTACGAGCAGTACTTC	CASLPEQGYPYEQYF
TRBV6-5	TRBJ2-3	14	NA	NA	TGTGCCAGCAGTTACGGGACCCTTTCAGATACGCAGTATTTT	CASSYGTLSDTQYF
TRBV5-5	TRBJ2-5	18	few	TRBD2	TGTGCCAGCAGCCCCCCCCTTACTAGCGGGGGGGCAGAAGAGACCCAGTACTTC	CASSPPLTSGGAEETQYF
TRBV11-2	TRBJ2-1	18	NA	TRBD2	TGTGCCAGCAGCCAGGGACTAGCGGGGCCGAGCTCCTACAATGAGCAGTTCTTC	CASSQGLAGPSSYNEQFF